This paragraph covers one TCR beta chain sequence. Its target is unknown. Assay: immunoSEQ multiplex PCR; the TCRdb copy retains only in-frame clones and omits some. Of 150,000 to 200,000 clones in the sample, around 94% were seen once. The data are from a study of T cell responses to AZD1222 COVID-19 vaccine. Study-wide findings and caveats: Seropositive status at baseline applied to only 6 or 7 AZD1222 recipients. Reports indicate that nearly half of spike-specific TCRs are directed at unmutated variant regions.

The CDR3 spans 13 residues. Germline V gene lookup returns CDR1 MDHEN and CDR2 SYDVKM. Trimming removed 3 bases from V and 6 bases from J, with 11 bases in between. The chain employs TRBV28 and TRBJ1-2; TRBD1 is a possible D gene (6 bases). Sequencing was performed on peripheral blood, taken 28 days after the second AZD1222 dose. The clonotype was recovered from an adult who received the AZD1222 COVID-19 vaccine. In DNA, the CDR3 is TGTGCCAGCAGTTTTAACAGGGATAATGGCTACACCTTC. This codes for CASSFNRDNGYTF.